The 24 T cell receptor beta chains listed next were all sequenced from one sample in a study of radiotherapy plus CTLA-4 blockade in lung cancer. The method was immunoSEQ multiplex PCR; TCRdb's version includes in-frame clones alone and lacks a portion of them. The sample includes 120,000 or so clones, about 87% of them seen just once. The specimen was peripheral blood, collected from a patient treated with radiotherapy plus ipilimumab. The receptor set was obtained from a human donor with non-small cell lung cancer that progressed on radiotherapy plus ipilimumab.

The chain carries TRBV18 and TRBJ2-1; TRBD1 is a possible D gene (8 bases). CDR1 and CDR2 from the germline V gene are KGHSH and LQKENI. The CDR3 covers 16 residues. The ends were cut back, 5 bases at V and 1 base at J, with 15 bases in the middle. Here the CDR3 reads CASSWGGTGSYNEQFF. DNA for the CDR3: TGTGCCAGCTCATGGGGAGGGACAGGTTCCTACAATGAGCAGTTCTTC.

The chain has TRBV5-4 and TRBJ2-7; no clear D. Germline V CDR1 and CDR2: SGHNT, YYREEE (reference sequence). With 0 bases removed from V and 0 bases from J, the gap between germline ends came to 10 bases. The length of the CDR3 is 15 residues. The CDR3 is CASSLDPIPSYEQYF. The CDR3, as DNA: TGTGCCAGCAGCTTGGATCCCATCCCCTCCTACGAGCAGTACTTC.

The CDR3, as DNA: TGCGCCAGCAGCTGGGGTTTGGGTGGAGAGACCCAGTACTTC. This sequence encodes CASSWGLGGETQYF. The gene calls are TRBV5-1 and TRBJ2-5; D is undetermined. This CDR3 spans 14 amino acids. V lost 3 bases and J 4 bases, leaving 13 bases between the germline ends. Germline values: CDR1 SGHRS, CDR2 YFSETQ.

The V and J genes are TRBV5-1 and TRBJ2-5, with TRBD2 identical over 10 bases. Trimming removed 7 bases from V and 5 bases from J; junction bases left unmatched: 11. The CDR3 length is 15 residues. Germline-derived CDR1 and CDR2 are SGHRS and YFSETQ. The CDR3 bases are TGCGCCAGCGACCGAACTAGCGGGACTCGTGAGACCCAGTACTTC. This translates into CASDRTSGTRETQYF.

The chain carries TRBV7-3 and TRBJ2-6; D possibly corresponds to TRBD2 (5 bases). The V and J ends lost 4 bases and 4 bases respectively, with 11 bases between them. Germline loops: CDR1 SGHTA, CDR2 FQGTGA. This CDR3 contains 15 residues. The CDR3 nucleotides read TGTGCCAGCAGCTCCCCGGCGGGCGGGGCCAACGTCCTGACTTTC. Protein sequence: CASSSPAGGANVLTF.

The V call is TRBV5-1, the J call TRBJ2-7; the match to TRBD1 covers 9 bases. Germline V gene data show CDR1 as SGHRS and CDR2 as YFSETQ. The CDR3 contains 16 residues. J lost 2 bases, V lost 1 base, and 7 bases had no gene match. DNA of the CDR3: TGCGCCAGCAGCTTGACCCTCGGGACAGGGCCCTACGAGCAGTACTTC. It codes for CASSLTLGTGPYEQYF. The variable domain in full, completed from reference TRBV5-1 and TRBJ2-7, reads KAGVTQTPRYLIKTRGQQVTLSCSPISGHRSVSWYQQTPGQGLQFLFEYFSETQRNKGNFPGRFSGRQFSNSRSEMNVSTLELGDSALYLCASSLTLGTGPYEQYFGPGTRLTVT.

This chain connects TRBV6-5 to TRBJ2-1, with a tentative D call TRBD2 (5 bases). There are 14 residues in the CDR3. In germline, CDR1 is MNHEY, CDR2 SVGAGI. Trimming cost V 4 bases and J 5 bases, with 12 bases left between them. The CDR3 is CASSFAEVNNEQFF. CDR3 sequence (DNA): TGTGCCAGCAGTTTTGCGGAGGTAAACAATGAGCAGTTCTTC.

About this clone itself: Different DNA sequences within this sample yield the same CDR3. J is TRBJ2-3 and V is TRBV5-1; 11 nucleotides agree with TRBD1. There are 16 residues in the CDR3. Losses at the gene ends were 4 bases for V and 6 bases for J; bases not matched to a gene: 10. The V gene's germline CDR1 is SGHRS and CDR2 YFSETQ. The CDR3 region has the DNA TGCGCCAGCAGCCCCCAACCGGGACAGGGGGGCGATACGCAGTATTTT. Translated: CASSPQPGQGGDTQYF.

The chain is built from TRBV19 and TRBJ1-1; a possible D gene is TRBD1 (6 bases). The CDR3 length is 16 residues. Germline loops: CDR1 LNHDA, CDR2 SQIVND (reference sequence). Between the trimmed V and J ends, which lost 3 bases and 0 bases, there was a span of 14 bases. The CDR3 bases are TGTGCCAGTAGTATCTCACAGGGCCCGATGAACACTGAAGCTTTCTTT. It is translated as CASSISQGPMNTEAFF.

J is TRBJ2-1 and V is TRBV29-1; tentative D call: TRBD2 (6 bases). The V end was cut by 1 base, the J end by 6 bases, with 16 bases between. The CDR3 is 15 residues long. Per germline, CDR1 SQVTM and CDR2 ANQGSEA. CDR3 bases: TGCAGCGTTGAAGCTCTCGCGGGAAGAGCCAATGAGCAGTTCTTC. This sequence encodes CSVEALAGRANEQFF.

The V gene is TRBV28, the J gene TRBJ2-7, with D possibly called TRBD1 or TRBD2 (5 bases each). There are 12 residues in the CDR3. Per germline, CDR1 MDHEN and CDR2 SYDVKM. Trimming cost V 2 bases and J 3 bases, with 5 bases left between them. The CDR3 sequence is CASSLGGYEQYF. The CDR3 coding sequence is TGTGCCAGCAGTTTAGGGGGCTACGAGCAGTACTTC.

The chain joins TRBV4-1 to TRBJ1-3; 7 nucleotides line up with TRBD1. Trimming cost V 2 bases and J 4 bases; bases outside gene matches: 11. The germline V gene encodes CDR1 MGHRA and CDR2 YSYEKL. CDR3 size: 17 residues. CDR3: CASSQMRIQGQGNTIYF. CDR3 bases: TGCGCCAGCAGCCAAATGAGAATACAGGGGCAAGGAAACACCATATATTTT.

Remarks on this clone: The sample carries other DNA sequences with the same CDR3. CDR3 sequence: CASGLGVNYGYTF. The CDR3 DNA follows: TGTGCTAGTGGTTTGGGGGTTAACTATGGCTACACCTTC. This chain joins TRBV12-5 and TRBJ1-2; D not resolved. The CDR3 runs 13 residues. The germline CDR1 and CDR2 sequences are LGHNT and FRNRAP. V was pared by 1 base and J by 1 base, with 4 bases between.

The V and J genes are TRBV19 and TRBJ2-7; a weak D match, TRBD2 (6 bases). Trimming removed 3 bases at V and 4 bases at J, with 16 bases between. CDR1 and CDR2 (germline): LNHDA, SQIVND (reference sequence). The CDR3 covers 15 residues. This CDR3 reads CASSIRAGPPYEQYF. CDR3 DNA: TGTGCCAGTAGTATTCGGGCGGGACCCCCATACGAGCAGTACTTC.

The chain is built from TRBV6-5 and TRBJ2-5; D remains unclear. V gave up 5 bases and J gave up 4 bases, with 11 bases separating them. CDR1 and CDR2 (germline): MNHEY, SVGAGI. This CDR3 is built from 13 residues. The CDR3: CASSLKVRETQYF. CDR3 bases: TGTGCCAGCAGTCTGAAGGTGCGAGAGACCCAGTACTTC.

The gene calls are TRBV30 and TRBJ1-5; D remains unclear. The length of the CDR3 is 15 residues. Germline-derived CDR1 and CDR2 are GTSNPN and SVGIG (reference sequence). The V gene lost 0 bases and the J gene lost 1 base, with 10 bases spanning the gap. Here the CDR3 reads CAWSVRMGSNQPQHF. The CDR3 DNA reads TGTGCCTGGAGTGTACGGATGGGGAGCAATCAGCCCCAGCATTTT.

This clone occurred a few times. The CDR3 loop is CASSIPLAGGNEQFF. For the CDR3, the DNA is TGTGCCAGTAGTATCCCCCTAGCGGGAGGGAATGAGCAGTTCTTC. V is TRBV19 and J is TRBJ2-1, with 12 bases matching TRBD2. The V segment lost 3 bases and the J segment 7 bases; nucleotides outside the gene matches: 4. The germline CDR1 and CDR2 sequences are LNHDA and SQIVND (reference sequence). This CDR3 is built from 15 residues.

CDR3 DNA sequence: TGTGCCATTGACCGGGACTCCTATATCGAGCAGTTCTTC. Protein product: CAIDRDSYIEQFF. The rearrangement joins TRBV2 to TRBJ2-1, with a tentative D call TRBD2 (6 bases). The CDR3 is made up of 13 amino acids. Germline V CDR1 and CDR2: SNHLY, FYNNEI. Trimming cost V 10 bases and J 10 bases, with 20 bases left between them.

The chain employs TRBV7-2 and TRBJ2-1; TRBD2 matches at 9 bases. Germline CDR1 SGHTA, CDR2 FQGNSA. V was clipped by 5 bases and J by 0 bases; unmatched bases: 8. This CDR3 region has 17 residues. As DNA, the CDR3 is TGTGCCAGCAGCGCCCATCTAGCGGGAAGCTCCTACAATGAGCAGTTCTTC. Amino acids: CASSAHLAGSSYNEQFF.

The rearrangement joins TRBV5-6 to TRBJ2-7, with TRBD2 matching over 12 bases. CDR1 is SGHDT and CDR2 is YYEEEE in the germline V gene. The CDR3 loop spans 16 amino acids. After removal of 4 bases from V and 1 base from J, the junction contained 6 bases not matched to a gene. In DNA, the CDR3 is TGTGCCAGCAGCCTAGGACTAGCGGGATTGTCCTACGAGCAGTACTTC. It encodes CASSLGLAGLSYEQYF.

This clone was seen only a few times. The chain has TRBV19 and TRBJ2-4; perhaps TRBD1 as D (6 bases). Germline loops: CDR1 LNHDA, CDR2 SQIVND (reference sequence). V was pared by 5 bases and J by 8 bases, with 19 bases between. The CDR3 is 15 residues long. Written as DNA, the CDR3 is TGTGCCAGTAGTGGGTATCCGGGACATGAAGACATTCAGTACTTC. Translated, it gives CASSGYPGHEDIQYF. Supplemented by reference TRBV19 and TRBJ2-4, the full variable domain reads DGGITQSPKYLFRKEGQNVTLSCEQNLNHDAMYWYRQDPGQGLRLIYYSQIVNDFQKGDIAEGYSVSREKKESFPLTVTSAQKNPTAFYLCASSGYPGHEDIQYFGAGTRLSVL.

The chain uses TRBV7-3 and TRBJ1-1, with D uncertain. The germline V gene encodes CDR1 SGHTA and CDR2 FQGTGA. Trimming took off 0 bases at V and 8 bases at J, with 10 bases between the two ends. The CDR3 extends over 13 amino acids. CDR3 sequence (DNA): TGTGCCAGCAGCTTAACCGCCCAGTCGGAAGCTTTCTTT. It translates to CASSLTAQSEAFF.

The chain employs TRBV6-6 and TRBJ1-1, with D unclear. This CDR3 comprises 12 residues. Germline V CDR1 and CDR2: MNHNY, SVGAGI (reference sequence). V shed 6 bases and J shed 8 bases, with 13 bases lying between them. The CDR3 spells CASRPLQGEAFF. The CDR3 DNA reads TGTGCCAGCAGACCACTTCAAGGGGAAGCTTTCTTT.

The CDR3 reads CASRTFQTQWDEQYF. CDR3 coding DNA: TGTGCCAGCAGAACATTCCAGACACAGTGGGACGAGCAGTACTTC. This chain uses TRBV6-6 with TRBJ2-7; D remains unclear. The germline V gene has CDR1 MNHNY and CDR2 SVGAGI (reference sequence). The CDR3 sequence is 15 residues long. V was shortened by 6 bases and J by 5 bases, with 20 bases between the two germline ends.